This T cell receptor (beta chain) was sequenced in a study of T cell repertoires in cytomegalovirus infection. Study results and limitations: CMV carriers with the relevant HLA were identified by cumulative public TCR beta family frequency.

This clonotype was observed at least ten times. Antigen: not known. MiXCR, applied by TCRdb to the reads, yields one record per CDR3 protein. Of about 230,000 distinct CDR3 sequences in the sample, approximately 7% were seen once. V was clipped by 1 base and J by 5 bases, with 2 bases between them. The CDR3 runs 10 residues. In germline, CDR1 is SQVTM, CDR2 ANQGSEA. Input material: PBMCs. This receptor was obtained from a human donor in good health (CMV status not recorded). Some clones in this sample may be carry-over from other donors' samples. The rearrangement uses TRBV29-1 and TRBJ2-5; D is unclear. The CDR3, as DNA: TGCAGCGTTGAAGTGGAGACCCAGTACTTC. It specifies CSVEVETQYF.